The rows below give T cell receptor beta chains drawn from one sample of a study of shared clonotypes between healthy human individuals. Profiled with immunoSEQ multiplex PCR; TCRdb holds only in-frame clones, not every one. The repertoire holds roughly 2.2 million clones, with 80% to 95% as singletons. Sequenced: naive CD4+ T cells from PBMCs. The receptor source for this set is a young man in good health. Some clones in this sample may be carry-over from other donors' samples. Both conserved end residues are part of each CDR3. A D gene is named only where the DNA matches it firmly. Some rows mark clone size as missing; the rest say once, few, many or name a class of expanded clone.

v_gene	j_gene	d_gene	abundance	CDR3nt	CDR3aa
TRBV5-1	TRBJ2-3	-	-	TGCGCCAGCAGCATCCCCGGGACAGATACGCAGTATTTT	CASSIPGTDTQYF
TRBV7-2	TRBJ1-1	-	-	TGTGCCAGCAGCTCCTATTCAGTGAACACTGAAGCTTTCTTT	CASSSYSVNTEAFF
TRBV6-6	TRBJ1-1	-	-	TGTGCCAGCAGTTACTCAAGGGGGGCGAACACTGAAGCTTTCTTT	CASSYSRGANTEAFF
TRBV7-6	TRBJ2-7	-	-	TGTGCCAGCAGCTACAATCCCCCTCCGGCTTCCTACGAGCAGTACTTC	CASSYNPPPASYEQYF
TRBV12-5	TRBJ2-5	TRBD1	-	TGTGCTAGTGGTTTAGGCGGGACAGGGATGGCGTCCCAGTACTTC	CASGLGGTGMASQYF
TRBV28	TRBJ2-1	-	-	TGTGCCAGCAGTTTCCGCGGGACTGTTTACTACAATGAGCAGTTCTTC	CASSFRGTVYYNEQFF
TRBV19	TRBJ2-7	-	-	TGTGCCAGTAGTACCCGACAGGCATACGAGCAGTACTTC	CASSTRQAYEQYF
TRBV7-2	TRBJ2-7	TRBD1	once	TGTGCCAGCAGCCACCGACAGGGGACCCACGAGCAGTACTTC	CASSHRQGTHEQYF
TRBV30	TRBJ1-2	TRBD1	-	TGTGCTTCTGTCAGGGGGCGCCCCATCGAGGGCTATGGCTACACCTTC	CASVRGRPIEGYGYTF
TRBV28	TRBJ2-7	TRBD1	-	TGTGCCAGCAGATCGACAGGGACGAGGTACGAGCAGTACTTC	CASRSTGTRYEQYF
TRBV29-1	TRBJ2-3	TRBD2	-	TGCAGCGTAGAGGGGACTAGCGGGAAATTAGATACGCAGTATTTT	CSVEGTSGKLDTQYF
TRBV7-2	TRBJ1-1	-	-	TGTGCCAGCAGCTTAACAGGGAGGAACACTGAAGCTTTCTTT	CASSLTGRNTEAFF
TRBV4-1	TRBJ2-6	-	-	TGCGCCAGCAGCCGATGGGGTGCCGGGGCCAACGTCCTGACTTTC	CASSRWGAGANVLTF
TRBV5-1	TRBJ1-1	TRBD1	-	TGCGCCAGCAGCTTCCCGGACAGGGGTTCTGAAGCTTTCTTT	CASSFPDRGSEAFF
TRBV5-1	TRBJ1-1	-	-	TGCGCCAGCAGCTTCGGAGGGGACACTGAAGCTTTCTTT	CASSFGGDTEAFF
TRBV19	TRBJ1-5	-	-	TGTGCCAGTAGTATAGGCAGAAGCAATCAGCCCCAGCATTTT	CASSIGRSNQPQHF
TRBV6-5	TRBJ2-7	-	-	TGTGCCAGCAGCGACTCCTACGAGCAGTACTTC	CASSDSYEQYF
TRBV28	TRBJ1-2	-	once	TGTGCCAGCGGAATTGGAGGGGGTGACTATGGCTACACCTTC	CASGIGGGDYGYTF
TRBV10-1	TRBJ2-2	-	-	TGCGCCAGCTCTCCGGGGAGCAGGAGCGGGGAGCTGTTTTTT	CASSPGSRSGELFF
TRBV28	TRBJ1-5	-	-	TGTGCCAGCAGTTTCGCAATTAGCAATCAGCCCCAGCATTTT	CASSFAISNQPQHF
TRBV19	TRBJ2-1	TRBD2	-	TGTGCCAGTAGTCTGTCTAGCGGGAGGGCCCGGCAAAATGAGCAGTTCTTC	CASSLSSGRARQNEQFF
TRBV15	TRBJ2-5	-	-	TGTGCCACCAGCAGAGCTACTCCTGAGACCCAGTACTTC	CATSRATPETQYF
TRBV9	TRBJ2-7	-	-	TGTGCCAGCAGCAAATGGGACAACTCCTACGAGCAGTACTTC	CASSKWDNSYEQYF
TRBV2	TRBJ1-5	-	-	TGTGCCAGCATCGCACAGGGTTCGGGGCAGCCCCAGCATTTT	CASIAQGSGQPQHF
TRBV5-4	TRBJ2-5	-	-	TGTGCCAGCAGCTTGGGACAGCACCAAGAGACCCAGTACTTC	CASSLGQHQETQYF
TRBV5-4	TRBJ2-3	TRBD2	-	TGTGCCAGCAGCTTCGGACTAGTCGGCACAGATACGCAGTATTTT	CASSFGLVGTDTQYF
TRBV5-4	TRBJ2-2	-	-	TGTGCCAGCAGCTTAGATCGAGGGTGGGCCTCAAGTAGGGCCGGGGAGCTGTTTTTT	CASSLDRGWASSRAGELFF
TRBV5-4	TRBJ2-1	TRBD2	-	TGTGCCAGCAGCTCTCCTACTAGCGGGAGGAACTACAATGAGCAGTTCTTC	CASSSPTSGRNYNEQFF
TRBV5-6	TRBJ2-7	TRBD2	-	TGTGCCAGCAGCCCTGGCCCTTTGCGGGAGTGGTCATACGAGCAGTACTTC	CASSPGPLREWSYEQYF
TRBV9	TRBJ1-3	-	-	TGTGCCAGCAGCCTTTATTCTGGAAACACCATATATTTT	CASSLYSGNTIYF